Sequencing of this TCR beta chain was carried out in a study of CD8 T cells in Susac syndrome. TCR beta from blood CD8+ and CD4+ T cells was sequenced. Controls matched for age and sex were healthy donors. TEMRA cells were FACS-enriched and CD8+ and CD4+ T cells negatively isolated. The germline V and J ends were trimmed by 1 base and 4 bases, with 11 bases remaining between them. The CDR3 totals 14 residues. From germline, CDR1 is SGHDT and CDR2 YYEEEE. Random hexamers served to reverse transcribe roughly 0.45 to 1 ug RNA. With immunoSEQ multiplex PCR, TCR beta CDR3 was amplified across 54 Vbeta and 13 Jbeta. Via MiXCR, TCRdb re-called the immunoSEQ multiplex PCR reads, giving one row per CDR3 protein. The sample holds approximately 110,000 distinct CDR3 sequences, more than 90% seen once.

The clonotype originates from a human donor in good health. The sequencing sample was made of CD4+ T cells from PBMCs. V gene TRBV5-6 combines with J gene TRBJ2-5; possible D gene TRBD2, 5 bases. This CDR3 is CASSLTRAGETQYF. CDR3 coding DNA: TGTGCCAGCAGCTTGACGAGGGCAGGAGAGACCCAGTACTTC.